The 27 T cell receptor beta chains listed next were all sequenced from one sample in a study of vaccination effects on CD4 cells after COVID-19 (dated by TCRdb to the early 2020s). Receptor libraries were prepared by the immunoSEQ multiplex PCR assay. The immuneACCESS repertoire file appears here via TCRdb, limited to in-frame rearrangements. These files lack a portion of the clones; in checked studies, under half of the deficit traces to unresolved V genes, and the cause of the others is not known. The sample records more than 20,000 clones, approximately 81% of which are singletons. The ten most abundant clones make up approximately 20% of the sample. In the ViraFEST assay, PBMC were stimulated with viral peptide pools, and antigen-specific CD4+ T cell clonotypes were then identified by expansion using TCR sequencing. After about 9 days of culture, CD4+ T cells were isolated with the EasySep CD4+ T cell isolation kit. Healthy vaccine recipients had no prior SARS-CoV-2 infection, confirmed by negative nucleocapsid antibodies before and after vaccination.

No antigen has been identified for these receptors. The sequenced sample was CD4+ T cells from PBMCs cultured with HCoV-NL63 spike peptides, obtained before COVID-19 vaccination. Per the publication, the cell subset or site label means: HCoV-NL63 spike overlapping peptide pool stimulation. Receptor source: a human donor who received a COVID-19 vaccine.

The chain's CDR3 is CASRDPGQGYSGANVLTF. CDR3 nucleotide sequence: TGTGCCAGTAGGGACCCGGGACAGGGATACTCTGGGGCCAACGTCCTGACTTTC. The chain is built from TRBV19 and TRBJ2-6, with 9 nucleotides matching TRBD1. The CDR3 is 18 residues long. J was trimmed by 0 bases and V by 6 bases; bases with no gene match: 9. The germline CDR1 and CDR2 sequences are LNHDA and SQIVND (reference sequence).

This clone is a singleton in its sample. The chain combines TRBV6-5 with TRBJ2-5, with D tentatively TRBD2 (5 bases). Germline lookup yields CDR1 MNHEY and CDR2 SVGAGI. There are 14 residues in the CDR3. V dropped 8 bases and J dropped 5 bases, with 18 bases sitting between them. CDR3 sequence (DNA): TGTGCCAGCTCGGGGAGTGGGGTAATCGAGACCCAGTACTTC. Its translation: CASSGSGVIETQYF.

The chain carries TRBV12-3 or TRBV12-4 and TRBJ1-6; D unresolved. The CDR3 contains 13 residues. V gave up 3 bases and J gave up 10 bases, with 10 bases separating them. The DNA for the CDR3 is TGTGCCAGCAGTTTTGACGGGAACTCACCCCTCCACTTT. Translating gives CASSFDGNSPLHF.

This clone was counted between two and nine times. The rearrangement joins TRBV2 to TRBJ1-1; tentatively, D is TRBD1 (6 bases). V dropped 6 bases and J dropped 3 bases, with 11 bases sitting between them. Germline CDR1 reads SNHLY; CDR2 reads FYNNEI. This CDR3 region has 13 residues. The CDR3 bases are TGTGCCAGCAGCGGCACAGGGTACACTGAAGCTTTCTTT. Amino acids: CASSGTGYTEAFF.

The chain links TRBV29-1 to TRBJ1-5, with TRBD1 identical over 10 bases. V trimming: 5 bases; J trimming: 7 bases; junction bases outside the gene matches: 5. The germline gives CDR1 SQVTM, CDR2 ANQGSEA. The CDR3 has 13 amino acids. CDR3 amino acids: CSVRTGGDQPQHF. CDR3 sequence (DNA): TGCAGCGTTCGGACAGGGGGAGACCAGCCCCAGCATTTT.

Written as DNA, the CDR3 is TGTGCCAGCAGTTGGGCGGGTTACGAGCAGTACTTC. This translates into CASSWAGYEQYF. The gene calls are TRBV28 and TRBJ2-7, with a possible D match to TRBD2 (5 bases). CDR1 is MDHEN and CDR2 is SYDVKM in the germline V gene. V dropped 4 bases and J dropped 4 bases, with 8 bases sitting between them. The CDR3 contains 12 residues.

The V gene is TRBV13, the J gene TRBJ2-7, with TRBD1 matching 7 bases. Germline lookup yields CDR1 PRHDT and CDR2 FYEKMQ (reference sequence). Unmatched junction bases numbered 17, after V lost 5 bases and J lost 4 bases. The CDR3 is made up of 17 amino acids. The CDR3 is CASSRKARGHIPYEQYF. The CDR3 DNA sequence: TGTGCCAGCAGCCGCAAGGCTAGGGGGCATATCCCATACGAGCAGTACTTC.

The rearrangement links TRBV28 to TRBJ2-3; 12 bases align to TRBD2. V lost 2 bases and J lost 5; bases outside the gene matches: 17. The germline V gene encodes CDR1 MDHEN and CDR2 SYDVKM. The CDR3 runs to 20 residues. CDR3 region: CASSLRIEVASGRARDTQYF. CDR3 coding DNA: TGTGCCAGCAGTTTAAGGATAGAGGTGGCTAGCGGGAGGGCCCGAGATACGCAGTATTTT.

This rearrangement joins TRBV10-3 to TRBJ2-7, with 8 bases aligning to TRBD1. The junction had 4 bases not matched to a gene; V was cut back by 4 bases and J by 5 bases. This CDR3 is 13 amino acids long. Per germline, CDR1 ENHRY and CDR2 SYGVKD. CDR3 nucleotides: TGTGCCATCAGTGCGACAGGGGAAGACGAGCAGTACTTC. Its translation is CAISATGEDEQYF.

V is TRBV4-1 and J is TRBJ1-1; tentatively, D is TRBD1 (6 bases). Germline CDR1 MGHRA, CDR2 YSYEKL. The CDR3 consists of 16 residues. V shed 3 bases and J shed 8 bases, with 22 bases lying between them. The CDR3, as DNA: TGCGCCAGCAGCCACCTACACGGCACGGGGGCGGGCGAAGCTTTCTTT. Translated, it gives CASSHLHGTGAGEAFF.

The chain combines TRBV4-2 with TRBJ2-1; 10 bases fit TRBD2. Trimming at V came to 3 bases and at J to 5 bases, leaving 7 bases not matched to a gene. The CDR3 is 16 amino acids. CDR1 and CDR2 (germline): LGHNA, YNFKEQ. The CDR3, as DNA: TGTGCCAGCAGCCAGCGTCTAGCGGGGGCTAACAATGAGCAGTTCTTC. Its translation: CASSQRLAGANNEQFF.

The chain uses TRBV19 and TRBJ2-7; either TRBD1 or TRBD2 may supply D (5 bases each). The germline V gene has CDR1 LNHDA and CDR2 SQIVND (reference sequence). The ends were cut back, 3 bases at V and 4 bases at J, with 19 bases in the middle. The CDR3 loop spans 16 amino acids. As DNA, the CDR3 is TGTGCCAGTAGTATCCGGTCGGGGACCGGTACATACGAGCAGTACTTC. Its translation is CASSIRSGTGTYEQYF.

The gene calls are TRBV11-3 and TRBJ2-2; TRBD1 matches at 7 bases. V shed 5 bases, J shed 4 bases, and the junction held 4 bases outside the gene matches. The germline V gene encodes CDR1 SGHNT and CDR2 YENEEA. The CDR3 is 14 amino acids. The CDR3 DNA sequence: TGTGCCAGCAGCCCGGGACAGAGCACCGGGGAGCTGTTTTTT. Translated, it gives CASSPGQSTGELFF.

The rearrangement joins TRBV2 to TRBJ2-2; D is possibly TRBD1 (5 bases). Germline lookup yields CDR1 SNHLY and CDR2 FYNNEI. The CDR3 has 16 residues. V was clipped by 3 bases and J by 1 base, with 12 bases between them. The CDR3 protein is CASSERGHMNTGELFF. CDR3 DNA sequence: TGTGCCAGCAGTGAGCGTGGACACATGAACACCGGGGAGCTGTTTTTT.

The V and J genes are TRBV19 and TRBJ2-7; D gene ambiguous. V lost 2 bases, J lost 1 base, and 9 bases lay in between. Germline lookup yields CDR1 LNHDA and CDR2 SQIVND (reference sequence). The CDR3 loop spans 14 amino acids. CDR3 bases: TGTGCCAGTAGTATATCCCTCCCTTCCTACGAGCAGTACTTC. Its protein is CASSISLPSYEQYF.

The CDR3 reads CATSRDTTEAFF. For the CDR3, the DNA is TGTGCCACCAGCAGAGATACGACTGAAGCTTTCTTT. The V call is TRBV15, the J call TRBJ1-1; no clear D gene. CDR1 and CDR2 from the germline V gene are LNHNV and YYDKDF (reference sequence). The CDR3 totals 12 residues. V was clipped by 0 bases and J by 5 bases, with 4 bases between them. Complete variable domain (other parts from reference TRBV15 and TRBJ1-1): DAMVIQNPRYQVTQFGKPVTLSCSQTLNHNVMYWYQQKSSQAPKLLFHYYDKDFNNEADTPDNFQSRRPNTSFCFLDIRSPGLGDTAMYLCATSRDTTEAFFGQGTRLTVV.

The CDR3 nucleotides are TGTGCCTGGACCGTCGGGACAGGGAGGGAGACCCAGTACTTC. Amino acids: CAWTVGTGRETQYF. The chain joins TRBV30 to TRBJ2-5, with TRBD1 matching 9 bases. The trim removed 4 bases at V and 5 bases at J, leaving 8 bases unmatched. The CDR3 consists of 14 residues. Germline V gene lookup returns CDR1 GTSNPN and CDR2 SVGIG (reference sequence).

This clone was found once. The V gene is TRBV12-3 or TRBV12-4, the J gene TRBJ2-7; 11 nucleotides align to TRBD1. The CDR3 spans 13 residues. V was clipped by 5 bases and J by 6 bases; unmatched bases: 3. CDR3 region: CASSPGTGGEQYF. The DNA for the CDR3 is TGTGCCAGCAGTCCCGGGACAGGGGGCGAGCAGTACTTC.

V is TRBV18 and J is TRBJ2-3; tentative D call: TRBD2 (6 bases). This CDR3 has 17 residues. CDR1 and CDR2 from the germline V gene are KGHSH and LQKENI. V was shortened by 0 bases and J by 0 bases, with 13 bases between the two germline ends. DNA of the CDR3: TGTGCCAGCTCACCACCCGGAGGTGCGGGGAGCACAGATACGCAGTATTTT. Translating gives CASSPPGGAGSTDTQYF.

CDR3 protein: CASSSTVYGYTF. The CDR3 nucleotides are TGCGCCAGCAGCTCGACAGTGTATGGCTACACCTTC. The chain links TRBV5-1 to TRBJ1-2, with a tentative D call TRBD1 (5 bases). V lost 3 bases and J lost 5, with 8 bases in between. The V gene's germline CDR1 is SGHRS and CDR2 YFSETQ. This CDR3 has 12 residues.

The chain couples TRBV7-2 to TRBJ2-7; 14 bases agree with TRBD2. The length of the CDR3 is 20 residues. The germline V gene encodes CDR1 SGHTA and CDR2 FQGNSA. Germline trimming cut 0 bases from V and 2 bases from J; bases unmatched to any gene: 12. The CDR3 sequence: CASSLAVDRGLAGDPYEQYF. The DNA for the CDR3 is TGTGCCAGCAGCTTAGCGGTGGACAGGGGACTAGCGGGAGACCCCTACGAGCAGTACTTC.

The V call is TRBV12-3 or TRBV12-4, the J call TRBJ2-1; D is uncertain. The ends were cut back, 3 bases at V and 10 bases at J, with 13 bases in the middle. CDR3 size: 13 residues. CDR3 loop: CASSFFTSREQFF. The CDR3 nucleotides are TGTGCCAGCAGTTTTTTTACCTCAAGAGAGCAGTTCTTC.

Remarks on this clone: Germline is not matched at one junction end, which may reflect a read error. J is TRBJ2-1 and V is TRBV7-7; TRBD1 matches 11 bases. CDR1 and CDR2 from the germline V gene are SSHAT and FNYEAQ (reference sequence). The CDR3 loop spans 15 amino acids. The CDR3 loop is CASSLGQGAMGEQFF. CDR3 nucleotides: TGTGCTAGCAGCCTAGGACAGGGGGCAATGGGTGAGCAGTTCTTC.

This clone appeared a few times. This rearrangement joins TRBV5-5 to TRBJ1-1; 8 bases agree with TRBD1. Per germline, CDR1 SGHKS and CDR2 YYEKEE (reference sequence). Losses at the gene ends were 2 bases for V and 5 bases for J; bases not matched to a gene: 8. The CDR3 has 15 amino acids. The CDR3 region has the DNA TGTGCCAGCAGCTTCTCAGGGGGCGGGGGGACTGAAGCTTTCTTT. Its protein product is CASSFSGGGGTEAFF. Together with reference TRBV5-5 and TRBJ1-1, the CDR3 gives the full variable domain: DAGVTQSPTHLIKTRGQQVTLRCSPISGHKSVSWYQQVLGQGPQFIFQYYEKEERGRGNFPDRFSARQFPNYSSELNVNALLLGDSALYLCASSFSGGGGTEAFFGQGTRLTVV.

A single count supports this clone. The chain is built from TRBV2 and TRBJ2-2; a weak D match, TRBD2 (6 bases). CDR1 is SNHLY and CDR2 is FYNNEI in the germline V gene. The CDR3 spans 16 residues. The germline V and J ends were trimmed by 1 base and 1 base, with 10 bases remaining between them. The CDR3 DNA reads TGTGCCAGCAGTGAAGAAGGAGCGGGGAACACCGGGGAGCTGTTTTTT. It yields the protein CASSEEGAGNTGELFF.

J is TRBJ2-7 and V is TRBV15, with 9 bases matching TRBD1. Germline V gene data show CDR1 as LNHNV and CDR2 as YYDKDF (reference sequence). The CDR3 has 14 amino acids. V gave up 5 bases and J gave up 1 base; unmatched junction bases: 3. Here the CDR3 reads CATSRDRVSYEQYF. CDR3 in DNA: TGTGCCACCAGCCGGGACAGGGTTTCCTACGAGCAGTACTTC.

The chain employs TRBV6-1 and TRBJ1-6, with D possibly TRBD1 on 6 matching bases. CDR3 size: 16 residues. V was pared by 3 bases and J by 9 bases, with 18 bases between. Germline V gene lookup returns CDR1 MNHNS and CDR2 SASEGT. The CDR3 is CASSDGTPKTGSPLHF. The CDR3 nucleotides are TGTGCCAGCAGTGACGGGACACCGAAGACAGGTTCACCCCTCCACTTT.